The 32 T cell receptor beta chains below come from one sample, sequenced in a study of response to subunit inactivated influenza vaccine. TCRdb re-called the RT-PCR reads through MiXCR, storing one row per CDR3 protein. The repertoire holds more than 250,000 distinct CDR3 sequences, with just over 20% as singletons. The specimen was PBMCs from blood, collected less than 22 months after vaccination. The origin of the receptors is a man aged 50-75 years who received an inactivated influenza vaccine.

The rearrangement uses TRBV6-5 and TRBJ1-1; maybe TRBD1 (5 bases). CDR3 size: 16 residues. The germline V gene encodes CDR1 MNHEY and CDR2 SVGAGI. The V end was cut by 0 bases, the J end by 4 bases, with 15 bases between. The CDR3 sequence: CASSYSGRGFGTEAFF. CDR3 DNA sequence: TGTGCCAGCAGTTACTCAGGGCGGGGCTTCGGCACTGAAGCTTTCTTT.

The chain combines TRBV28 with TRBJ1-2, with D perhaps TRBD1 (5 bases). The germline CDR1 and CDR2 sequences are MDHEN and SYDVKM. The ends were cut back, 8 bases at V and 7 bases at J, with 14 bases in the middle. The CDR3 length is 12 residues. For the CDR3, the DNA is TGTGCCAGCGGCGAGGGGAGACGTGGCTACACCTTC. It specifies CASGEGRRGYTF.

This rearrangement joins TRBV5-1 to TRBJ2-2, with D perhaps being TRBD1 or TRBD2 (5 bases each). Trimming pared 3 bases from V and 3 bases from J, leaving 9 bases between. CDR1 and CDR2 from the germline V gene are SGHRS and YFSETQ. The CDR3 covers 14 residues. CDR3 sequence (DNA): TGCGCCAGCAGCTACGGGGCGGACACCGGGGAGCTGTTTTTT. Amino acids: CASSYGADTGELFF.

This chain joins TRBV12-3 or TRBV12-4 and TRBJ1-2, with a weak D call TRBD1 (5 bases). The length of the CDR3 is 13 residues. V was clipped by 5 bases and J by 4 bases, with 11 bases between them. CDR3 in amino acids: CASSLVGVYGYTF. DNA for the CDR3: TGTGCCAGCAGTCTCGTAGGGGTCTATGGCTACACCTTC.

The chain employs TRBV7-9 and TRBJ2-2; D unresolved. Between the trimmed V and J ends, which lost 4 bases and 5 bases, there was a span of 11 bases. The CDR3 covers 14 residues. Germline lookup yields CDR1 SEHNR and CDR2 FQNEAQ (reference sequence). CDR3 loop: CASSSAGKTGELFF. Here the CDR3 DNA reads TGTGCCAGCAGCTCCGCAGGAAAAACCGGGGAGCTGTTTTTT.

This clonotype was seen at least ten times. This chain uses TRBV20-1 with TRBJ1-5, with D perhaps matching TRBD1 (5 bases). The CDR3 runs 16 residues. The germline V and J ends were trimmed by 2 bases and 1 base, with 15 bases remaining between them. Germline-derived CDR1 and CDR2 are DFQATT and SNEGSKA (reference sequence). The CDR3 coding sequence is TGCAGTGCTAGAAAAAAGGCAGGGCACAGCAATCAGCCCCAGCATTTT. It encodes CSARKKAGHSNQPQHF.

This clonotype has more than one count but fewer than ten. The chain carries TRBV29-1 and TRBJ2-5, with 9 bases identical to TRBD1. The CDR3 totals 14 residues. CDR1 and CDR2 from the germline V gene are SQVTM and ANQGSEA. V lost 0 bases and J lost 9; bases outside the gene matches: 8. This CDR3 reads CSVEESGQGLAQYF. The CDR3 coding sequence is TGCAGCGTTGAAGAATCGGGACAGGGACTGGCCCAGTACTTC. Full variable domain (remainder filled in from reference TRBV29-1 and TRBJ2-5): SAVISQKPSRDICQRGTSLTIQCQVDSQVTMMFWYRQQPGQSLTLIATANQGSEATYESGFVIDKFPISRPNLTFSTLTVSNMSPEDSSIYLCSVEESGQGLAQYFGPGTRLLVL.

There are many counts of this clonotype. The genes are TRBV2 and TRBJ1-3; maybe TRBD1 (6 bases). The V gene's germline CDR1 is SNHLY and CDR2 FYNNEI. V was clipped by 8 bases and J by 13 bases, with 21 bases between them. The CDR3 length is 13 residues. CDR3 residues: CASGGQSLPSIYF. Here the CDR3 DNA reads TGTGCCAGCGGTGGACAGTCGCTCCCGTCAATATATTTT.

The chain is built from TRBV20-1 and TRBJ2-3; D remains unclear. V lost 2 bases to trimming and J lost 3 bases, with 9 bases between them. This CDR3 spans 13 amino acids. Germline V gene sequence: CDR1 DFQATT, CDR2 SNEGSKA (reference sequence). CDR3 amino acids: CSARKVGTDTQYF. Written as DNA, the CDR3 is TGCAGTGCTAGAAAAGTGGGAACAGATACGCAGTATTTT.

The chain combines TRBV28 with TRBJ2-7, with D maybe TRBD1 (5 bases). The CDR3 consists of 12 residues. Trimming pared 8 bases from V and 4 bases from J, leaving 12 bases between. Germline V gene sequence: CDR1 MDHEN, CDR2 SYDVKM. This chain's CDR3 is CASGGAGYEQYF. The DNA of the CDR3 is TGTGCCAGCGGTGGGGCAGGATACGAGCAGTACTTC.

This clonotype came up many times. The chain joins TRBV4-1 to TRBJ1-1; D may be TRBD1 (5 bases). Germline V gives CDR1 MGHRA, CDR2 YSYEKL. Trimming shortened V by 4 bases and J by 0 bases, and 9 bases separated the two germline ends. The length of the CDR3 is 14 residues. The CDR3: CASSRVGVNTEAFF. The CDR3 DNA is TGCGCCAGCAGCCGGGTAGGGGTGAACACTGAAGCTTTCTTT.

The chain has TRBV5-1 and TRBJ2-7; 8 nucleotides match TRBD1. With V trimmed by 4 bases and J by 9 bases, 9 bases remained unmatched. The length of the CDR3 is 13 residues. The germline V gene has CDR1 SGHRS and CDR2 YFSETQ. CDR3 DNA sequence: TGCGCCAGCAGCATGGGACAGGAAAAAGCGCAGTACTTC. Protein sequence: CASSMGQEKAQYF.

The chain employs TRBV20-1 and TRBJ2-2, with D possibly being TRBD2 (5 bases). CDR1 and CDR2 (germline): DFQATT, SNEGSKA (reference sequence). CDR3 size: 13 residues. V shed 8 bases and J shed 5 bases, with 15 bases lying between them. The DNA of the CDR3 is TGCAGTTTCGAAGAGCAGCGGACCGGGGAGCTGTTTTTT. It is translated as CSFEEQRTGELFF.

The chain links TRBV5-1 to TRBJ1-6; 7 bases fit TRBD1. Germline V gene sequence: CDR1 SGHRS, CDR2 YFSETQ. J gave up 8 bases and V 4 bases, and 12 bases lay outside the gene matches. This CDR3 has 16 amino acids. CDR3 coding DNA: TGCGCCAGCAGCATTGACAGGGAGTCGTTCGATTCACCCCTCCACTTT. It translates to CASSIDRESFDSPLHF.

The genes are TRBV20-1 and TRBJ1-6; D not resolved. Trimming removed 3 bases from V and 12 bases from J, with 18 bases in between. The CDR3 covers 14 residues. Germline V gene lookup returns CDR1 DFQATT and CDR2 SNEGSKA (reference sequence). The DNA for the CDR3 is TGCAGTGCTAGTGGGGTCTATAATTCTGGACCCCTCCACTTT. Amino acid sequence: CSASGVYNSGPLHF.

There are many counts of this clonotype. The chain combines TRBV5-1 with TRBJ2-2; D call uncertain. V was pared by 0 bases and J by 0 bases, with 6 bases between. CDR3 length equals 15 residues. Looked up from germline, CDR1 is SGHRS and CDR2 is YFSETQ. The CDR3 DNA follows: TGCGCCAGCAGCTTGGTTGGTTCGAACACCGGGGAGCTGTTTTTT. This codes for CASSLVGSNTGELFF. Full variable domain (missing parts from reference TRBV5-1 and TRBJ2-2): KAGVTQTPRYLIKTRGQQVTLSCSPISGHRSVSWYQQTPGQGLQFLFEYFSETQRNKGNFPGRFSGRQFSNSRSEMNVSTLELGDSALYLCASSLVGSNTGELFFGEGSRLTVL.

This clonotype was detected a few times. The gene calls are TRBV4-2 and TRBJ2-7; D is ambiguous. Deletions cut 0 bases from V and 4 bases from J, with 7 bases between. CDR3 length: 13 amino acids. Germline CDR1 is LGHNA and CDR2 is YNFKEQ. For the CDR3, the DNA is TGTGCCAGCAGCCAAGAATCGCTTTACGAGCAGTACTTC. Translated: CASSQESLYEQYF.

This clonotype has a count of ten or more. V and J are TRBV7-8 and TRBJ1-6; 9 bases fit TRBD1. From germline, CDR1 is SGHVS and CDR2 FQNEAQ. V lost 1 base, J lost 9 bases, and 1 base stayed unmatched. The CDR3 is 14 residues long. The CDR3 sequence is CASSLGTGVSPLHF. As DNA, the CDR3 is TGTGCCAGCAGCTTAGGGACAGGGGTTTCACCCCTCCACTTT.

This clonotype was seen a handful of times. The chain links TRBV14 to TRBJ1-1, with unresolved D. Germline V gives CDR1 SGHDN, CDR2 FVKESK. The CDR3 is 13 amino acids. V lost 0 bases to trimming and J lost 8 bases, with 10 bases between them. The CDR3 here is CASSQDRSGEAFF. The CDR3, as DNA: TGTGCCAGCAGCCAAGATCGGTCAGGCGAAGCTTTCTTT.

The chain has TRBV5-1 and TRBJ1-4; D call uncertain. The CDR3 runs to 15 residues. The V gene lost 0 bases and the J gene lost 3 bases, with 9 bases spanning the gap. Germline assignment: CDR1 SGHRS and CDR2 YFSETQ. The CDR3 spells CASSLVASANEKLFF. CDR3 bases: TGCGCCAGCAGCTTGGTGGCGTCAGCTAATGAAAAACTGTTTTTT. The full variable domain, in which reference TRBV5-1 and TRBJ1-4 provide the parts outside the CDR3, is KAGVTQTPRYLIKTRGQQVTLSCSPISGHRSVSWYQQTPGQGLQFLFEYFSETQRNKGNFPGRFSGRQFSNSRSEMNVSTLELGDSALYLCASSLVASANEKLFFGSGTQLSVL.

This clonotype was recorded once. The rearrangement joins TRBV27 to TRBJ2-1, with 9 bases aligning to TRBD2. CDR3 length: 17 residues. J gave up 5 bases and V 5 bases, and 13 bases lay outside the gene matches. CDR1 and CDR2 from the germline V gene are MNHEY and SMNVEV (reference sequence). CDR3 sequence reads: CASSPRGAGGVHNEQFF. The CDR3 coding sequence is TGTGCCAGCAGTCCCCGGGGAGCGGGAGGAGTACACAATGAGCAGTTCTTC.

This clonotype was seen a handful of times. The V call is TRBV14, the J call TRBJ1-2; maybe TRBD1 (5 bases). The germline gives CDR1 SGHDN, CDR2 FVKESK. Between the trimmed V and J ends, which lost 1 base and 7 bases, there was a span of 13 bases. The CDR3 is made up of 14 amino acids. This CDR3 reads CASSQARGVSGYTF. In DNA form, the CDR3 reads TGTGCCAGCAGCCAAGCCCGGGGCGTGAGTGGCTACACCTTC.

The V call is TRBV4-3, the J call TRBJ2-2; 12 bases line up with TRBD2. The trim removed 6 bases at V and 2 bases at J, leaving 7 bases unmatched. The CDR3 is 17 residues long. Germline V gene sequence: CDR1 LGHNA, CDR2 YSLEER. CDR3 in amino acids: CASSHTSGGINTGELFF. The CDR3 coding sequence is TGCGCCAGCAGTCACACTAGCGGGGGGATCAACACCGGGGAGCTGTTTTTT.

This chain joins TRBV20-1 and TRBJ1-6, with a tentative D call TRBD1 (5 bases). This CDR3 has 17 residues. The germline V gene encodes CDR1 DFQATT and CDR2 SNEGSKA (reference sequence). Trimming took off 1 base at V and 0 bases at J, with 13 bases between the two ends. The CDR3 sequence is CSARVRGRVSYNSPLHF. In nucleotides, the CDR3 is TGCAGTGCTAGAGTGAGGGGCAGGGTCTCCTATAATTCACCCCTCCACTTT.

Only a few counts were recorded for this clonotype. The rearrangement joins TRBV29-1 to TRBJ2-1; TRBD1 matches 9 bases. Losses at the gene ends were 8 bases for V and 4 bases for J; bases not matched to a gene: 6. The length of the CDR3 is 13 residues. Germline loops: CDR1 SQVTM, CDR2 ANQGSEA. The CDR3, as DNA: TGCAGCTCCGGGACAGGGCGATACAATGAGCAGTTCTTC. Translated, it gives CSSGTGRYNEQFF.

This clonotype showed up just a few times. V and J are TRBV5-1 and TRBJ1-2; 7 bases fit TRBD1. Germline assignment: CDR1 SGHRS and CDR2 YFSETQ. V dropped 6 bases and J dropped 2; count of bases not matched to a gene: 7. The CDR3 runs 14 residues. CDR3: CASKQGDQNYGYTF. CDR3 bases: TGCGCCAGCAAGCAGGGGGACCAAAACTATGGCTACACCTTC.

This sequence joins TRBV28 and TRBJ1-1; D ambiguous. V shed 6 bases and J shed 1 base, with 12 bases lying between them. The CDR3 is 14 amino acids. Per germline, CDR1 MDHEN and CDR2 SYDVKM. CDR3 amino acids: CASRKGVRNTEAFF. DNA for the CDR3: TGTGCCAGCAGGAAGGGTGTAAGGAACACTGAAGCTTTCTTT.

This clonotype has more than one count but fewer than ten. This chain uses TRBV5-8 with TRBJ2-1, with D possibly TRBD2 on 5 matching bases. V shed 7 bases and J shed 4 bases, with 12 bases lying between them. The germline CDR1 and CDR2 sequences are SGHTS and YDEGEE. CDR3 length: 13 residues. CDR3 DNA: TGTGCCAGCGTCGGGATGGGGTACAATGAGCAGTTCTTC. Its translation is CASVGMGYNEQFF.

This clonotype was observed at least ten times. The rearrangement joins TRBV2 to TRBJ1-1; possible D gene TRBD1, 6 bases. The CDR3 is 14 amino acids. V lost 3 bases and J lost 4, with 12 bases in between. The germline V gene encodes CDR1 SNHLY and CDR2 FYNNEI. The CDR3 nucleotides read TGTGCCAGCAGTGATACAGGGTCGGGCACTGAAGCTTTCTTT. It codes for CASSDTGSGTEAFF.

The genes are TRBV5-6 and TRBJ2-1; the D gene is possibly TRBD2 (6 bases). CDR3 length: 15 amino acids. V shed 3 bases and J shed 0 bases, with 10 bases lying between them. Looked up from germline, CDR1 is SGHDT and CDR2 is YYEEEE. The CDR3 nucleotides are TGTGCCAGCAGCTCAGACGGGAGCTCCTACAATGAGCAGTTCTTC. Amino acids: CASSSDGSSYNEQFF.

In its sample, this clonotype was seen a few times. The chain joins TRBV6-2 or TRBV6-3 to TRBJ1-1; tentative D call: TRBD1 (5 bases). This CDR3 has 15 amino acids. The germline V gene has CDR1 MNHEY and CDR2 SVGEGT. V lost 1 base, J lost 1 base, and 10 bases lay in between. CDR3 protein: CASSYYGAGNTEAFF. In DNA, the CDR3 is TGTGCCAGCAGTTACTATGGGGCCGGGAACACTGAAGCTTTCTTT.

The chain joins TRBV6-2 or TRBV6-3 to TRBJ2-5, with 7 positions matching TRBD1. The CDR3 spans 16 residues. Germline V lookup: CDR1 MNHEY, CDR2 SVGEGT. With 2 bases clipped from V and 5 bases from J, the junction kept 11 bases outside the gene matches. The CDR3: CASSYQHGQAVETQYF. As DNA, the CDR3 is TGTGCCAGCAGTTACCAGCATGGACAGGCGGTGGAGACCCAGTACTTC.